This T cell receptor beta chain was profiled in a study of T cell changes during pregnancy in multiple sclerosis. Sequencing used immunoSEQ multiplex PCR; TCRdb keeps in-frame clones, though not all of them. The profile covers approximately 130,000 clones, with roughly 92% appearing a single time and approximately 5.8% taken by the ten largest. V trimming: 5 bases; J trimming: 4 bases; junction bases outside the gene matches: 10. CDR3 length equals 16 residues. The germline V gene has CDR1 SEHNR and CDR2 FQNEAQ (reference sequence). This specimen was peripheral blood, taken before pregnancy. J is TRBJ2-2 and V is TRBV7-9; 7 nucleotides line up with TRBD1. This sequence was found in a female donor with multiple sclerosis, enrolled in a pregnancy study. CDR3 sequence (DNA): TGTGCCAGCAGCCTCGGGGTTCCAGGGGGCACCGGGGAGCTGTTTTTT. Translated, it gives CASSLGVPGGTGELFF.